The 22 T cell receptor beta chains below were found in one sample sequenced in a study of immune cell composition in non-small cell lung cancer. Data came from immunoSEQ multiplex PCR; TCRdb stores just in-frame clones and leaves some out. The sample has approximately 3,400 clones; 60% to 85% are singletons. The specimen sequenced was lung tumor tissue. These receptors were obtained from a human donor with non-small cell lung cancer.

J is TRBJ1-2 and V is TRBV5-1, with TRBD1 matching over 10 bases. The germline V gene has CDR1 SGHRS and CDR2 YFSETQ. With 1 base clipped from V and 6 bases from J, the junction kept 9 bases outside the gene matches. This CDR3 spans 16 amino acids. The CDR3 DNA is TGCGCCAGCAGCTTGTTACCGGGACAGGGGTCGGATGGCTACACCTTC. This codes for CASSLLPGQGSDGYTF.

CDR3: CASTGGGDNQPQHF. In DNA, the CDR3 is TGTGCCAGCACGGGGGGAGGGGACAATCAGCCCCAGCATTTT. V gene TRBV7-9 combines with J gene TRBJ1-5, with D possibly TRBD1 on 5 matching bases. Germline-derived CDR1 and CDR2 are SEHNR and FQNEAQ (reference sequence). The CDR3 runs 14 residues. V lost 7 bases and J 3 bases, leaving 13 bases between the germline ends.

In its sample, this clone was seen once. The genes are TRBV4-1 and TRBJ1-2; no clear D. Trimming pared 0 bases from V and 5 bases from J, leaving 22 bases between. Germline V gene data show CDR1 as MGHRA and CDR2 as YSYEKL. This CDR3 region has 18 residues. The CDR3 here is CASSQDSIQAGIFYGYTF. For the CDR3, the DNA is TGCGCCAGCAGCCAAGACTCCATTCAGGCGGGCATTTTTTATGGCTACACCTTC.

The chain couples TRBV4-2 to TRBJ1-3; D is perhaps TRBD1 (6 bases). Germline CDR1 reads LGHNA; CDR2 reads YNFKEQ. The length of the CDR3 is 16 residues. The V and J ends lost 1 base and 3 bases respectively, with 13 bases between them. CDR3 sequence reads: CASSQGARGIGNTIYF. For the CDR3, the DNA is TGTGCCAGCAGCCAAGGGGCCAGGGGCATTGGAAACACCATATATTTT.

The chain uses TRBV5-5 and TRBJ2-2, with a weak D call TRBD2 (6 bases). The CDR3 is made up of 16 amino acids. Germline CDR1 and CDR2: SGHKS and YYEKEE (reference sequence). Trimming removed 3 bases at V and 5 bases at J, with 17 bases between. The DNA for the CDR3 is TGTGCCAGCAGCTCCTCCTCGGGGGATATAACCGGGGAGCTGTTTTTT. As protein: CASSSSSGDITGELFF.

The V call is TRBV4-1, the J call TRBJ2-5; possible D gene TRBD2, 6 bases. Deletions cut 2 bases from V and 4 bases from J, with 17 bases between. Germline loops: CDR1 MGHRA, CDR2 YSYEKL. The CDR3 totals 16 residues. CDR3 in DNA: TGCGCCAGCAGCCAATACTGGGCAGGGAGGAGAGAGACCCAGTACTTC. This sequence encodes CASSQYWAGRRETQYF.

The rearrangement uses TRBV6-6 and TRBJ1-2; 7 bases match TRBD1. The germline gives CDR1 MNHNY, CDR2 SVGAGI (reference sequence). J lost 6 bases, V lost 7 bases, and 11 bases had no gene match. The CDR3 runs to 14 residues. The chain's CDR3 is CASIAHEQGNGYTF. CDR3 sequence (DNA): TGTGCCAGCATAGCCCACGAACAGGGGAATGGCTACACCTTC.

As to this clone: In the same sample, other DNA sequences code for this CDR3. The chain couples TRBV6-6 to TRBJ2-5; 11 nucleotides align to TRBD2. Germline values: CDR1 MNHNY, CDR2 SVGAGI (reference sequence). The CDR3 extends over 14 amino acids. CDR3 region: CASVIAGGAETQYF. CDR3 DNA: TGTGCTAGCGTCATAGCGGGGGGGGCGGAGACCCAGTACTTC.

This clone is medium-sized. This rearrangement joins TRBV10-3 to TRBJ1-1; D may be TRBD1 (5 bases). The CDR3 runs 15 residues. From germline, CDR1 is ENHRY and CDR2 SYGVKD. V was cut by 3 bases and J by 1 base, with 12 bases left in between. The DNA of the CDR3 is TGTGCCATCAGTGACCCAGGGCTAACGAACACTGAAGCTTTCTTT. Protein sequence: CAISDPGLTNTEAFF.

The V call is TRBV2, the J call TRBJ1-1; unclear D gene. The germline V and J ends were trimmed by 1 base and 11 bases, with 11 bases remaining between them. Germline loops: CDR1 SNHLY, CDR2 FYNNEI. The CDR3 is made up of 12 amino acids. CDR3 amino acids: CASSEVPGRAFF. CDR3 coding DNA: TGTGCCAGCAGTGAAGTCCCCGGCAGGGCTTTCTTT.

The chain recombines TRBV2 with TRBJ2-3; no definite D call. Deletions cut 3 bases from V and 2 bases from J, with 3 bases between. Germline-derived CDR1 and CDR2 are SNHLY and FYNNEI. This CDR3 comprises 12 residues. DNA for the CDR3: TGTGCCAGCAGTGATAACACAGATACGCAGTATTTT. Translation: CASSDNTDTQYF.

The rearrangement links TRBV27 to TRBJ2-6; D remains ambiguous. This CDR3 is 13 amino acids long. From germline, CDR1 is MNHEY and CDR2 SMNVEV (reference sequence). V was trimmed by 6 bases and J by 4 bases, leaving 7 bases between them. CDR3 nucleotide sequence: TGTGCCAGCAGGCCGACAGGGGCCAACGTCCTGACTTTC. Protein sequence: CASRPTGANVLTF.

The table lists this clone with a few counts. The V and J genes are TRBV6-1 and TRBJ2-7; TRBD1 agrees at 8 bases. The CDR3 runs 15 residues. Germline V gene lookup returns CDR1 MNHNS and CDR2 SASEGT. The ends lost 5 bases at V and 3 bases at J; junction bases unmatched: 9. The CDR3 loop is CASSPRDRYFYEQYF. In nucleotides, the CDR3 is TGTGCCAGCAGTCCCCGGGACAGGTACTTCTACGAGCAGTACTTC.

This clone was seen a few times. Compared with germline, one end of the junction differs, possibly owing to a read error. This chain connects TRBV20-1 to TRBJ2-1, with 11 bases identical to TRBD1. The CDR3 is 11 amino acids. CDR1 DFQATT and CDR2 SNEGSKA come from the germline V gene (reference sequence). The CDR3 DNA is TGTCGCGGGACAGGGGGTAATGAGCAGTTCTTC. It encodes CRGTGGNEQFF.

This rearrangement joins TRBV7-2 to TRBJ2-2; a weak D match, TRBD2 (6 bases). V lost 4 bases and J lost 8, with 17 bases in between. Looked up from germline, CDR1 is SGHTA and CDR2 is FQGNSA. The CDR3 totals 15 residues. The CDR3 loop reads CASSSSGLGGGELFF. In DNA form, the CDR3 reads TGTGCCAGCAGCTCCTCGGGACTCGGGGGTGGGGAGCTGTTTTTT.

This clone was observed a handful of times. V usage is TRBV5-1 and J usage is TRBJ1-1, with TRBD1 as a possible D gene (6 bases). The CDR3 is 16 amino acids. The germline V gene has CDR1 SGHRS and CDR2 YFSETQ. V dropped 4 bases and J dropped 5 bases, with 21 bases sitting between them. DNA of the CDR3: TGCGCCAGCAGCCTACAGGGTTCGGGCTTAGGTACTGAAGCTTTCTTT. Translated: CASSLQGSGLGTEAFF.

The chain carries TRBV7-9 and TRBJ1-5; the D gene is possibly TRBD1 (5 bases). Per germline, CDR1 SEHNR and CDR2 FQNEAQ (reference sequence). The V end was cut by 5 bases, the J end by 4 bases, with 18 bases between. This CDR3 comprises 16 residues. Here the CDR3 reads CASSQYQGGENQPQHF. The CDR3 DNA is TGTGCCAGCAGCCAGTACCAGGGAGGGGAAAATCAGCCCCAGCATTTT.

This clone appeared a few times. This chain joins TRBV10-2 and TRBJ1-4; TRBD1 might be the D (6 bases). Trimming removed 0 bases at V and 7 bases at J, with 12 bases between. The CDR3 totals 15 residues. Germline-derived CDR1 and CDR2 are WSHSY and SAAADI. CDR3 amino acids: CASSESGLGAEKLFF. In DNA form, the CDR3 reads TGCGCCAGCAGTGAGTCAGGGCTGGGGGCTGAAAAACTGTTTTTT.

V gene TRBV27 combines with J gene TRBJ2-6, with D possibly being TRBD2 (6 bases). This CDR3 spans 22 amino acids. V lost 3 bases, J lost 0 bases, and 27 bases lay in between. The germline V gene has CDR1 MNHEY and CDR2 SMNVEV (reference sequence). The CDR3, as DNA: TGTGCCAGCAGTTTTCGAGTACTCATGGAAGGCGGGGTCGTCTCTGGGGCCAACGTCCTGACTTTC. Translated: CASSFRVLMEGGVVSGANVLTF.

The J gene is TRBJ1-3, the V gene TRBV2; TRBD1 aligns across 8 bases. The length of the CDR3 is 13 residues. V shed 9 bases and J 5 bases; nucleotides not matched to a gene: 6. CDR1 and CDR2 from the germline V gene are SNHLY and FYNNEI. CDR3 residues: CARQGDDRNTIYF. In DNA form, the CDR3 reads TGTGCCAGACAGGGGGATGACAGAAACACCATATATTTT.

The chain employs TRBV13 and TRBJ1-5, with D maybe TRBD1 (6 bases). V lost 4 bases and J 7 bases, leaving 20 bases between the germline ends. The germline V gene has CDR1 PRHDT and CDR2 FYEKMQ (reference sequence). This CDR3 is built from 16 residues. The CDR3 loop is CASSYRAGSGRQPQHF. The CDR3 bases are TGTGCCAGCAGCTACAGGGCCGGATCAGGGAGACAGCCCCAGCATTTT.

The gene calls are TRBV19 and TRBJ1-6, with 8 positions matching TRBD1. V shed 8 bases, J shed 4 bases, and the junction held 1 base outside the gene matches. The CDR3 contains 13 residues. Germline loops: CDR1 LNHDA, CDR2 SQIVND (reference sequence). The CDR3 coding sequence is TGTGCCAGTCGGGACAGGTATAATTCACCCCTCCACTTT. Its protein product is CASRDRYNSPLHF.